Reported below is one T cell receptor (beta chain). These data originate in a study of blood T cell repertoires in COVID-19. Background on the study: Acute and convalescent COVID-19 specimens originated in the United States, Italy and Spain. T cells, B-cell-depleted T cells, or PBMCs provided the cDNA or gDNA that served as material.

In the authors' methods: Amplified reference gene primers provided the basis for estimating nucleated cell counts. Profiled with immunoSEQ multiplex PCR; TCRdb holds only in-frame clones, not every one. V and J calls and clone size are copied from that table; D and trimming were computed from the DNA. The sample contains some 300,000 clones, 90% of which appear only once. The CDR3 runs 13 residues. Trimming took off 3 bases at V and 4 bases at J, with 9 bases between the two ends. Germline V gene sequence: CDR1 MNHEY, CDR2 SMNVEV (reference sequence). Those enrolled in Seattle joined during active infection and were followed longitudinally afterward.

Sequenced input: peripheral blood. The V and J genes are TRBV27 and TRBJ1-2; D remains unclear. This receptor was taken from a woman aged 40 to 50 with COVID-19, enrolled during active disease. In nucleotides, the CDR3 is TGTGCCAGCAGTTTCTACAGAACCTATGGCTACACCTTC. This codes for CASSFYRTYGYTF.